Sequencing of this T cell receptor beta chain was carried out in a study of T cell clones after liver transplantation. Overall study: A pre-transplant mixed lymphocyte reaction with TCRbeta sequencing defined graft-donor-reactive clones followed in post-transplant blood.

The CDR3 extends over 18 amino acids. V dropped 5 bases and J dropped 0; count of bases not matched to a gene: 9. Germline-derived CDR1 and CDR2 are SGHTA and FQGNSA. Overall study findings and caveats: Low donor cell numbers restricted donor-reactive repertoire measurement in two subjects.

The protocol was immunoSEQ multiplex PCR, while the TCRdb copy is restricted to in-frame clones and leaves out a portion. The sample carries tens of thousands of clones, less than 75% recorded once. With respect to this clone: The antigen remains undetermined.

The chain employs TRBV7-2 and TRBJ2-4; 11 bases line up with TRBD1. The source material was CD4+ T cells from blood, sampled at the 22-month timepoint. The sequence derives from a human patient who received a liver transplant. Some T cells may be transferred from the graft donor. This CDR3 is CASSLGDRGNSAKNIQYF. CDR3 coding DNA: TGTGCCAGCAGCCTTGGGGACAGGGGGAATTCAGCCAAAAACATTCAGTACTTC.